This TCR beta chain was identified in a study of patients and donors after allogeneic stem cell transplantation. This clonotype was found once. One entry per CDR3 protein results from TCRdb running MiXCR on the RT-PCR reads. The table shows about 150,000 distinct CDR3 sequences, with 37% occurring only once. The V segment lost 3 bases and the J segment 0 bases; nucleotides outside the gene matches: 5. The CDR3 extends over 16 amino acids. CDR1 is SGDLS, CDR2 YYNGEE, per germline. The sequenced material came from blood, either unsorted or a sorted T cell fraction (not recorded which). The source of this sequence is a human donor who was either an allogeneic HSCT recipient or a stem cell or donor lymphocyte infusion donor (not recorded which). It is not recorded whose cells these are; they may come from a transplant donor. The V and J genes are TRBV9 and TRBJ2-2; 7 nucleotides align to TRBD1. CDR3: CASSDTTGPNTGELFF. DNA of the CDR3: TGTGCCAGCAGCGATACGACAGGGCCGAACACCGGGGAGCTGTTTTTT.